The 24 T cell receptor beta chains below come from one sample, sequenced in a study of blood T cell repertoires in COVID-19. Sequenced by immunoSEQ multiplex PCR; TCRdb stores in-frame clones only, minus some. The sample lists about 80,000 clones; about four fifths were seen once. Sequencing was done on a sample of peripheral blood. The source is a woman in her thirties or forties with active or convalescent COVID-19.

This chain connects TRBV5-5 to TRBJ2-2, with TRBD2 matching over 14 bases. CDR3 length: 18 residues. The V segment lost 4 bases and the J segment 0 bases; nucleotides outside the gene matches: 5. Germline V gene sequence: CDR1 SGHKS, CDR2 YYEKEE (reference sequence). CDR3: CASSLPGLAGANTGELFF. CDR3 sequence (DNA): TGTGCCAGCAGCCTGCCGGGACTAGCGGGGGCGAACACCGGGGAGCTGTTTTTT. Based on the CDR3 plus reference TRBV5-5 and TRBJ2-2, the full variable domain is DAGVTQSPTHLIKTRGQQVTLRCSPISGHKSVSWYQQVLGQGPQFIFQYYEKEERGRGNFPDRFSARQFPNYSSELNVNALLLGDSALYLCASSLPGLAGANTGELFFGEGSRLTVL.

The chain has TRBV15 and TRBJ1-3, with D unclear. Trimming left V 0 bases short and J 4 bases short, with 10 bases between. CDR3 length equals 15 residues. CDR1 and CDR2 from the germline V gene are LNHNV and YYDKDF (reference sequence). CDR3 nucleotides: TGTGCCACCAGCAGAGAGTCGGGGATCGGAAACACCATATATTTT. Amino acid sequence: CATSRESGIGNTIYF.

The chain is built from TRBV6-2 or TRBV6-3 and TRBJ1-5; D might be TRBD1 (6 bases). CDR1 and CDR2 from the germline V gene are MNHEY and SVGEGT. Trimming took 0 bases from V and 0 from J, leaving 9 bases between them. This CDR3 comprises 16 residues. The CDR3 loop is CASSYSGHISNQPQHF. CDR3 nucleotides: TGTGCCAGCAGTTACTCGGGACACATTAGCAATCAGCCCCAGCATTTT.

This chain connects TRBV4-1 to TRBJ2-3, with 8 bases identical to TRBD1. Germline V CDR1 and CDR2: MGHRA, YSYEKL. J gave up 0 bases and V 0 bases, and 8 bases lay outside the gene matches. The CDR3 extends over 18 amino acids. This CDR3 reads CASSQDLDRGHSTDTQYF. CDR3 DNA sequence: TGCGCCAGCAGCCAAGATCTTGACAGGGGCCACAGCACAGATACGCAGTATTTT.

The chain employs TRBV4-3 and TRBJ2-2, with D possibly matching TRBD1 (5 bases). The CDR3 runs 17 residues. The ends were cut back, 0 bases at V and 1 base at J, with 12 bases in the middle. Germline CDR1 and CDR2: LGHNA and YSLEER. For the CDR3, the DNA is TGCGCCAGCAGCCAAGAAACCAGGGTATTGAACACCGGGGAGCTGTTTTTT. It specifies CASSQETRVLNTGELFF.

V usage is TRBV23-1 and J usage is TRBJ2-5; 9 bases are a match to TRBD1. TRBV23-1 is an ORF; its function is uncertain. The CDR3 runs to 18 residues. Unmatched junction bases numbered 10, after V lost 2 bases and J lost 0 bases. CDR3 in amino acids: CASSQKAFRDRDQETQYF. The CDR3 DNA sequence: TGCGCCAGCAGTCAAAAAGCCTTCCGGGACAGGGACCAAGAGACCCAGTACTTC.

V gene TRBV5-6 combines with J gene TRBJ1-1; no clear D. The germline V and J ends were trimmed by 0 bases and 8 bases, with 8 bases remaining between them. There are 12 residues in the CDR3. Germline lookup yields CDR1 SGHDT and CDR2 YYEEEE. CDR3 protein: CASSLALAEAFF. The CDR3 coding sequence is TGTGCCAGCAGCTTGGCCCTCGCGGAAGCTTTCTTT.

The rearrangement joins TRBV3-1 (or the pseudogene TRBV3-2) to TRBJ2-1, with TRBD1 identical over 7 bases. Losses at the gene ends were 1 base for V and 15 bases for J; bases not matched to a gene: 6. Germline-derived CDR1 and CDR2 are LGHDT and YNNKEL (reference sequence). There are 12 residues in the CDR3. This CDR3 reads CASSQGTGWAFF. The CDR3 bases are TGTGCCAGCAGCCAAGGGACAGGTTGGGCGTTCTTC.

Of note for this clone: This sample includes further DNA sequences coding for the same CDR3. V is TRBV5-1 and J is TRBJ2-1; TRBD1 agrees at 9 bases. J gave up 7 bases and V 0 bases, and 5 bases lay outside the gene matches. CDR1 and CDR2 (germline): SGHRS, YFSETQ. This CDR3 region has 15 residues. CDR3 loop: CASSLGQGGGNEQFF. The CDR3 nucleotides read TGCGCCAGCAGCTTGGGACAGGGGGGTGGTAATGAGCAGTTCTTC. Supplemented by reference TRBV5-1 and TRBJ2-1, the full variable domain reads KAGVTQTPRYLIKTRGQQVTLSCSPISGHRSVSWYQQTPGQGLQFLFEYFSETQRNKGNFPGRFSGRQFSNSRSEMNVSTLELGDSALYLCASSLGQGGGNEQFFGPGTRLTVL.

J is TRBJ2-7 and V is TRBV27; D perhaps matches TRBD2 (6 bases). The CDR3 consists of 18 residues. V gave up 5 bases and J gave up 6 bases, with 29 bases separating them. The germline CDR1 and CDR2 sequences are MNHEY and SMNVEV (reference sequence). The CDR3 sequence is CASSNHVGTEGRLTEQYF. CDR3 nucleotides: TGTGCCAGCAGTAACCACGTGGGGACGGAGGGACGTTTGACCGAGCAGTACTTC.

J is TRBJ1-5 and V is TRBV5-6; no clear D gene. Trimming pared 0 bases from V and 5 bases from J, leaving 9 bases between. The CDR3 is 14 amino acids. Germline V gene data show CDR1 as SGHDT and CDR2 as YYEEEE. Here the CDR3 reads CASSLAGSYQPQHF. CDR3 nucleotides: TGTGCCAGCAGCTTGGCCGGGTCCTATCAGCCCCAGCATTTT.

V gene TRBV6-5 combines with J gene TRBJ1-1, with 7 bases matching TRBD1. This CDR3 contains 15 residues. The J segment lost 3 bases and the V segment lost 2 bases, leaving 6 bases of the junction unmatched. Germline assignment: CDR1 MNHEY and CDR2 SVGAGI. The CDR3 nucleotides read TGTGCCAGCAGTTACCAAACAGGGGTGTACACTGAAGCTTTCTTT. This gives the protein CASSYQTGVYTEAFF.

This clone was found a few times. V is TRBV7-9 and J is TRBJ2-5; D perhaps matches TRBD2 (6 bases). There are 13 residues in the CDR3. The V end lost 2 bases, the J end lost 5 bases, and 9 bases lay between the germline ends. CDR1 and CDR2 from the germline V gene are SEHNR and FQNEAQ (reference sequence). CDR3 loop: CASSLRGLETQYF. DNA for the CDR3: TGTGCCAGCAGCTTAAGGGGACTCGAGACCCAGTACTTC.

This chain uses TRBV24-1 with TRBJ2-1; 9 bases are shared with TRBD2. Germline loops: CDR1 KGHDR, CDR2 SFDVKD. V trimming: 7 bases; J trimming: 9 bases; junction bases outside the gene matches: 6. This CDR3 is 13 amino acids long. Here the CDR3 reads CATRSGGPAEQFF. Written as DNA, the CDR3 is TGTGCCACCAGGAGCGGGGGGCCGGCTGAGCAGTTCTTC.

The rearrangement joins TRBV27 to TRBJ1-2; the match to TRBD1 covers 7 bases. V gave up 6 bases and J gave up 0 bases; unmatched junction bases: 4. Germline values: CDR1 MNHEY, CDR2 SMNVEV (reference sequence). The CDR3 is made up of 14 amino acids. CDR3 residues: CASRDRTANYGYTF. CDR3 DNA sequence: TGTGCCAGCAGGGACAGGACGGCTAACTATGGCTACACCTTC.

The gene calls are TRBV9 and TRBJ2-5; the match to TRBD1 covers 9 bases. Per germline, CDR1 SGDLS and CDR2 YYNGEE. The CDR3 loop spans 14 amino acids. J lost 4 bases, V lost 3 bases, and 4 bases had no gene match. In DNA form, the CDR3 reads TGTGCCAGCAGCGCCGGACAGGGGCGAGAGACCCAGTACTTC. As protein: CASSAGQGRETQYF. Supplemented by reference TRBV9 and TRBJ2-5, the full variable domain reads DSGVTQTPKHLITATGQRVTLRCSPRSGDLSVYWYQQSLDQGLQFLIQYYNGEERAKGNILERFSAQQFPDLHSELNLSSLELGDSALYFCASSAGQGRETQYFGPGTRLLVL.

The chain links TRBV7-8 to TRBJ1-3; no definite D call. From germline, CDR1 is SGHVS and CDR2 FQNEAQ. V lost 1 base to trimming and J lost 0 bases, with 13 bases between them. This CDR3 comprises 17 residues. This CDR3 is CASSLVRFASSGNTIYF. DNA for the CDR3: TGTGCCAGCAGCTTAGTCCGGTTTGCGAGCTCTGGAAACACCATATATTTT.

This rearrangement joins TRBV6-5 to TRBJ1-1; TRBD1 matches at 8 bases. Trimming took 6 bases from V and 10 from J; bases not matched to a gene: 7. This CDR3 comprises 12 residues. From germline, CDR1 is MNHEY and CDR2 SVGAGI. CDR3 DNA sequence: TGTGCCAGCAGCCTGACAGGGGAGGGAGCTTTCTTT. This encodes CASSLTGEGAFF.

V is TRBV3-1 (or the pseudogene TRBV3-2) and J is TRBJ2-7, with 9 bases identical to TRBD1. The CDR3 runs 16 residues. Germline CDR1 LGHDT, CDR2 YNNKEL (reference sequence). Trimming at V came to 1 base and at J to 4 bases, leaving 8 bases not matched to a gene. CDR3 in DNA: TGTGCCAGCAGCCAAGGCACTACAGGGGGCGGGTACGAGCAGTACTTC. Protein product: CASSQGTTGGGYEQYF.

The chain is built from TRBV19 and TRBJ2-2; D is perhaps TRBD1 (5 bases). Germline loops: CDR1 LNHDA, CDR2 SQIVND (reference sequence). V lost 3 bases, J lost 4 bases, and 12 bases lay in between. CDR3 length: 15 residues. The CDR3 loop reads CASSIPRESTGELFF. In DNA form, the CDR3 reads TGTGCCAGTAGTATTCCCAGGGAATCCACCGGGGAGCTGTTTTTT.

The V call is TRBV27, the J call TRBJ2-7, with TRBD2 matching 9 bases. Per germline, CDR1 MNHEY and CDR2 SMNVEV (reference sequence). Germline trimming cut 0 bases from V and 2 bases from J; bases unmatched to any gene: 5. The CDR3 consists of 16 residues. CDR3 in DNA: TGTGCCAGCAGTTTATCTAGCGGGAGTAGTACCTACGAGCAGTACTTC. Protein sequence: CASSLSSGSSTYEQYF.

This clone was counted at least ten times. This chain uses TRBV19 with TRBJ2-7, with D possibly matching TRBD2 (5 bases). V was trimmed by 3 bases and J by 0 bases, leaving 12 bases between them. CDR3 size: 15 residues. Germline V gene sequence: CDR1 LNHDA, CDR2 SQIVND (reference sequence). CDR3 DNA sequence: TGTGCCAGTAGTATGTCCGGGGAAAGCTCCTACGAGCAGTACTTC. Translation gives CASSMSGESSYEQYF.

J is TRBJ1-5 and V is TRBV6-2 or TRBV6-3, with D possibly matching TRBD1 (6 bases). Germline-derived CDR1 and CDR2 are MNHEY and SVGEGT. This CDR3 contains 16 residues. Trimming took off 0 bases at V and 7 bases at J, with 16 bases between the two ends. Written as DNA, the CDR3 is TGTGCCAGCAGTTACTCGAAGGGCAGGGGCGGACAGCCCCAGCATTTT. It is translated as CASSYSKGRGGQPQHF.

This chain links TRBV30 with TRBJ1-3; TRBD1 matches 11 bases. Per the germline V gene, CDR1 is GTSNPN and CDR2 is SVGIG (reference sequence). The junction had 11 bases not matched to a gene; V was cut back by 2 bases and J by 11 bases. This CDR3 spans 15 amino acids. CDR3: CAWSPTDRGRGAIYF. The DNA of the CDR3 is TGTGCCTGGAGTCCAACGGACAGGGGGCGCGGCGCCATATATTTT.